These T cell receptor beta chains were read from a single sample in a study of T cells after somatic rescue of genetic block. This table comes from immunoSEQ multiplex PCR, and its TCRdb copy is limited to in-frame clones, with some not included. The sample records 70,000 or so clones, around 90% being singletons. Source material: peripheral blood mononuclear cells (PBMCs). These receptors all come from a man aged 40-55 years. CDR3s include the opening cysteine and the closing phenylalanine or tryptophan. A D gene is named only where the DNA matches it firmly. Size is omitted from some rows. Given values are once, few, many or a class for expanded clones.

>TRBJ2-7|TRBV10-3|.|.
TGTGCCATCAGTGAGTCGGGCAGAGACTACGAGCAGTACTTC
CAISESGRDYEQYF
>TRBJ2-1|TRBV2|.|.
TGTGCCAGCAGGAGGGGGATCAATGAGCAGTTCTTC
CASRRGINEQFF
>TRBJ2-1|TRBV9|TRBD1|.
TGTGCCAGCAGCGCCCGGACAGGGGCCCTTGGCGGGAGAGGAGGTGAGCAGTTCTTC
CASSARTGALGGRGGEQFF
>TRBJ2-3|TRBV7-3|.|.
TGTGCCAGCAGCTTAACGCCTACTACAGGGACAGATACGCAGTATTTT
CASSLTPTTGTDTQYF
>TRBJ2-2|TRBV28|TRBD2|.
TGTGCCAGCAGTTTAGAATATTGGACTAGCGGGACGGGGGACACCGGGGAGCTGTTTTTT
CASSLEYWTSGTGDTGELFF
>TRBJ1-2|TRBV4-1|TRBD1|.
TGCGCCAGCAGCCAAGATTGGACAGGTTCTAACTATGGCTACACCTTC
CASSQDWTGSNYGYTF
>TRBJ1-5|TRBV5-1|.|once
TGCGCCAGCAGCCCCTTCAGGGAGGAGTTGAACAATCAGCCCCAGCATTTT
CASSPFREELNNQPQHF
>TRBJ1-3|TRBV11-2|.|.
TGTGCCAGCAGCTTAGTATACGGGAAGGGAAACACCATATATTTT
CASSLVYGKGNTIYF
>TRBJ2-3|TRBV4-2|TRBD2|.
TGTGCCAGCAGCCAAGATCCGGGAGGTACGCAGTATTTT
CASSQDPGGTQYF
>TRBJ2-5|TRBV9|.|.
TGTGCCAGCAGCGTAGCCCAGGGGAAGGGGACCCAGTACTTC
CASSVAQGKGTQYF